This entry lists 30 T cell receptor beta chains sequenced from one sample in a study of PD-L1 blockade in urothelial cancer. As for time point: peripheral blood 6 weeks after treatment start. The table came from immunoSEQ multiplex PCR; TCRdb's copy has only in-frame clones and leaves some out. The sample holds approximately 83,000 clones, roughly 83% seen once. The sequencing used PBMCs, collected around atezolizumab (anti-PD-L1) treatment. These receptors originate from a man aged 70 or older with urothelial cancer.

This chain links TRBV13 with TRBJ2-3, with 7 nucleotides matching TRBD2. The CDR3 is made up of 15 amino acids. V was pared by 0 bases and J by 3 bases, with 3 bases of the junction left unmatched. The germline CDR1 and CDR2 sequences are PRHDT and FYEKMQ (reference sequence). As DNA, the CDR3 is TGTGCCAGCAGCTTAGGAACAGCGGGAACAGATACGCAGTATTTT. Encoded protein: CASSLGTAGTDTQYF.

This chain joins TRBV11-1 and TRBJ2-3; the D is unclear. Trimming removed 0 bases from V and 1 base from J, with 2 bases in between. The CDR3 loop spans 13 amino acids. The germline CDR1 and CDR2 sequences are SGHAT and FQDESV (reference sequence). CDR3 sequence reads: CASSLAGTDTQYF. CDR3 DNA sequence: TGTGCCAGCAGCTTAGCCGGCACAGATACGCAGTATTTT.

V gene TRBV9 combines with J gene TRBJ2-7; 9 bases fit TRBD2. J was trimmed by 1 base and V by 3 bases; bases with no gene match: 8. The CDR3 contains 16 residues. The germline CDR1 and CDR2 sequences are SGDLS and YYNGEE. CDR3 protein: CASSGVAGVPSYEQYF. CDR3 coding DNA: TGTGCCAGCAGCGGAGTAGCGGGAGTACCTTCCTACGAGCAGTACTTC.

CDR3 nucleotide sequence: TGTGCCAGCAGCCAAGATCGGGTGGCCAACGTCCTGACTTTC. Translating it yields CASSQDRVANVLTF. The chain uses TRBV4-2 and TRBJ2-6; D gene ambiguous. Germline CDR1 and CDR2: LGHNA and YNFKEQ. V shed 0 bases and J shed 6 bases, with 6 bases lying between them. The CDR3 contains 14 residues.

This clone was seen only a few times. V gene TRBV5-6 combines with J gene TRBJ1-2; 7 nucleotides agree with TRBD1. This CDR3 is built from 15 residues. Germline-derived CDR1 and CDR2 are SGHDT and YYEEEE. The V gene end was trimmed by 2 bases and the J gene end by 7 bases; junction bases not matched to a gene: 11. CDR3 residues: CASSFRDRPLTGYTF. CDR3 bases: TGTGCCAGCAGCTTCCGGGACAGACCTTTAACTGGCTACACCTTC.

This clone was found once. This rearrangement joins TRBV14 to TRBJ1-4; 7 bases agree with TRBD1. This CDR3 has 15 residues. CDR1 and CDR2 (germline): SGHDN, FVKESK. Trimming took 1 base from V and 5 from J; bases not matched to a gene: 4. The CDR3 DNA reads as TGTGCCAGCAGCCAAGTGTACAGGGGAAATGAAAAACTGTTTTTT. Encoded protein: CASSQVYRGNEKLFF. Using reference TRBV14 and TRBJ1-4 for the parts outside the CDR3, the full variable domain is EAGVTQFPSHSVIEKGQTVTLRCDPISGHDNLYWYRRVMGKEIKFLLHFVKESKQDESGMPNNRFLAERTGGTYSTLKVQPAELEDSGVYFCASSQVYRGNEKLFFGSGTQLSVL.

This clone was detected only a few times. The gene calls are TRBV7-6 and TRBJ2-3; weak D call: TRBD2 (5 bases). From germline, CDR1 is SGHVS and CDR2 FNYEAQ. The CDR3 loop spans 17 amino acids. Trimming took off 5 bases at V and 0 bases at J, with 18 bases between the two ends. The CDR3 bases are TGTGCCAGCAGCCCGGGCGTCAGGAGGACTAGCACAGATACGCAGTATTTT. As protein: CASSPGVRRTSTDTQYF.

This clone was observed a single time. The gene calls are TRBV6-5 and TRBJ2-5, with D unresolved. CDR1 is MNHEY, CDR2 SVGAGI, per germline. This CDR3 has 16 residues. Between the trimmed V and J ends, which lost 0 bases and 0 bases, there was a span of 11 bases. CDR3 sequence: CASSYSPLEDQETQYF. The DNA for the CDR3 is TGTGCCAGCAGTTACTCCCCTCTCGAGGACCAAGAGACCCAGTACTTC.

This clone was observed once. The chain has TRBV11-2 and TRBJ2-5; D is undetermined. The CDR3 length is 13 residues. The V end was cut by 4 bases, the J end by 5 bases, with 11 bases between. Germline values: CDR1 SGHAT, CDR2 FQNNGV. The CDR3 DNA is TGTGCCAGCAGCTCGAGAGAGTGGGAGACCCAGTACTTC. Its translation: CASSSREWETQYF.

The chain is built from TRBV5-1 and TRBJ1-2, with 8 bases identical to TRBD1. The CDR3 has 13 amino acids. CDR1 and CDR2 from the germline V gene are SGHRS and YFSETQ. The junction had 7 bases not matched to a gene; V was cut back by 4 bases and J by 8 bases. CDR3 sequence reads: CASSLGQGRGYTF. In DNA form, the CDR3 reads TGCGCCAGCAGCCTCGGACAGGGTCGCGGCTACACCTTC.

This chain uses TRBV29-1 with TRBJ2-5; D possibly corresponds to TRBD1 (5 bases). Germline V gives CDR1 SQVTM, CDR2 ANQGSEA. V lost 3 bases and J lost 6, with 11 bases in between. This CDR3 region has 12 residues. CDR3 amino acids: CSVEGSGKTQYF. The CDR3 DNA sequence: TGCAGCGTTGAGGGTTCAGGGAAGACCCAGTACTTC. Full variable domain (outside the CDR3, taken from reference TRBV29-1 and TRBJ2-5): SAVISQKPSRDICQRGTSLTIQCQVDSQVTMMFWYRQQPGQSLTLIATANQGSEATYESGFVIDKFPISRPNLTFSTLTVSNMSPEDSSIYLCSVEGSGKTQYFGPGTRLLVL.

The rearrangement joins TRBV7-2 to TRBJ2-5; D gene unclear. The V end was cut by 5 bases, the J end by 5 bases, with 12 bases between. Germline V gene lookup returns CDR1 SGHTA and CDR2 FQGNSA. The CDR3 length is 13 residues. The CDR3 sequence is CASSLSAGETQYF. CDR3 DNA sequence: TGTGCCAGCAGCCTCTCCGCCGGGGAGACCCAGTACTTC.

The rearrangement joins TRBV6-1 to TRBJ1-4, with D hard to call. This CDR3 has 15 amino acids. Germline V gene lookup returns CDR1 MNHNS and CDR2 SASEGT. Trimming shortened V by 2 bases and J by 4 bases, and 11 bases separated the two germline ends. The CDR3 region has the DNA TGTGCCAGCAGTGAATCGGTACAGAATAATGAAAAACTGTTTTTT. This translates into CASSESVQNNEKLFF.

V and J are TRBV10-3 and TRBJ2-2; 7 nucleotides match TRBD1. This CDR3 has 15 residues. V gave up 5 bases and J gave up 3 bases; unmatched junction bases: 6. CDR1 and CDR2 from the germline V gene are ENHRY and SYGVKD. CDR3 sequence: CAISFRQGDTGELFF. CDR3 DNA sequence: TGTGCCATCAGTTTCCGACAGGGAGACACCGGGGAGCTGTTTTTT.

The chain is built from TRBV5-1 and TRBJ1-2; 8 bases fit TRBD1. CDR1 is SGHRS and CDR2 is YFSETQ in the germline V gene. This CDR3 has 15 amino acids. The J segment lost 8 bases and the V segment lost 4 bases, leaving 13 bases of the junction unmatched. This CDR3 is CASSDGTGAIGGYTF. The DNA for the CDR3 is TGCGCCAGCAGCGACGGGACAGGCGCCATCGGAGGCTACACCTTC.

CDR3 in amino acids: CASRLEGVGNEKLFF. The CDR3 bases are TGTGCCAGCAGGTTAGAAGGGGTTGGTAATGAAAAACTGTTTTTT. The chain uses TRBV6-1 and TRBJ1-4, with a weak D call TRBD1 (5 bases). V was trimmed by 6 bases and J by 4 bases, leaving 15 bases between them. This CDR3 spans 15 amino acids. Germline V gives CDR1 MNHNS, CDR2 SASEGT.

V and J are TRBV6-5 and TRBJ2-2; no reliable D call. V lost 7 bases and J lost 12, with 12 bases in between. CDR3 size: 11 residues. Germline V gene sequence: CDR1 MNHEY, CDR2 SVGAGI. CDR3 residues: CASTPRAKLFF. CDR3 nucleotide sequence: TGTGCCAGCACCCCCCGCGCGAAGCTGTTTTTT.

The rearrangement joins TRBV6-1 to TRBJ1-1; TRBD1 agrees at 7 bases. After removal of 5 bases from V and 0 bases from J, the junction contained 6 bases not matched to a gene. Germline V gene data show CDR1 as MNHNS and CDR2 as SASEGT. CDR3 size: 15 residues. CDR3 nucleotide sequence: TGTGCCAGCAGTCAGGGGGACACCATGAACACTGAAGCTTTCTTT. As protein: CASSQGDTMNTEAFF.

The chain joins TRBV19 to TRBJ2-7, with D possibly being TRBD2 (6 bases). This CDR3 spans 13 amino acids. Germline V gives CDR1 LNHDA, CDR2 SQIVND (reference sequence). Trimming removed 5 bases at V and 3 bases at J, with 11 bases between. DNA for the CDR3: TGTGCCAGTAGTGCGGGACTCGACTACGAGCAGTACTTC. Protein product: CASSAGLDYEQYF.

This sequence joins TRBV25-1 and TRBJ2-1; the D gene is possibly TRBD2 (6 bases). Germline-derived CDR1 and CDR2 are MGHDK and SYGVNS. V was clipped by 11 bases and J by 4 bases, with 9 bases between them. This CDR3 comprises 11 residues. CDR3 amino acids: CACGIYNEQFF. The DNA of the CDR3 is TGTGCCTGCGGGATATACAATGAGCAGTTCTTC.

The CDR3, as DNA: TGTGCCAGCAGTTACTCAGCAGGGGTCGAACAGCCCCAGCATTTT. It encodes CASSYSAGVEQPQHF. This chain connects TRBV6-5 to TRBJ1-5, with D possibly TRBD1 on 6 matching bases. Trimming took 0 bases from V and 7 from J, leaving 13 bases between them. The CDR3 loop spans 15 amino acids. Germline CDR1 MNHEY, CDR2 SVGAGI.

The chain recombines TRBV12-5 with TRBJ1-2; a possible D gene is TRBD1 (5 bases). CDR3 length equals 16 residues. Looked up from germline, CDR1 is LGHNT and CDR2 is FRNRAP. V was shortened by 2 bases and J by 8 bases, with 21 bases between the two germline ends. The chain's CDR3 is CASGLPLGAGLPGYTF. The CDR3 coding sequence is TGTGCTAGTGGTTTGCCCCTAGGGGCAGGGTTACCAGGCTACACCTTC.

The J gene is TRBJ2-7, the V gene TRBV7-2; 9 nucleotides line up with TRBD1. The length of the CDR3 is 15 residues. Germline values: CDR1 SGHTA, CDR2 FQGNSA. Unmatched junction bases numbered 11, after V lost 5 bases and J lost 6 bases. The CDR3: CASSPNRDRVGEQYF. The DNA for the CDR3 is TGTGCCAGCAGCCCCAACCGGGACAGGGTCGGCGAGCAGTACTTC.

The V and J genes are TRBV19 and TRBJ2-3; D not certain. This CDR3 contains 15 residues. Per germline, CDR1 LNHDA and CDR2 SQIVND (reference sequence). V was trimmed by 1 base and J by 0 bases, leaving 8 bases between them. The CDR3 region is CASSIGPQSTDTQYF. The CDR3 nucleotides read TGTGCCAGTAGTATAGGGCCCCAGAGCACAGATACGCAGTATTTT.

The chain combines TRBV27 with TRBJ1-2, with 7 bases lining up with TRBD1. The CDR3 consists of 14 residues. Germline-derived CDR1 and CDR2 are MNHEY and SMNVEV (reference sequence). V gave up 7 bases and J gave up 6 bases; unmatched junction bases: 11. For the CDR3, the DNA is TGTGCCAGCACCTTAGGGACAGAGGTCGATGGCTACACCTTC. Translated: CASTLGTEVDGYTF.

The genes are TRBV19 and TRBJ1-5; no clear D. Germline V gives CDR1 LNHDA, CDR2 SQIVND (reference sequence). The V end lost 3 bases, the J end lost 1 base, and 13 bases lay between the germline ends. The CDR3 is made up of 16 amino acids. CDR3 nucleotide sequence: TGTGCCAGTAGTATGAGCCCAGGAGGAAGCAATCAGCCCCAGCATTTT. Translated: CASSMSPGGSNQPQHF.

The chain links TRBV2 to TRBJ1-6; D unclear. Germline CDR1 SNHLY, CDR2 FYNNEI. The CDR3 has 17 residues. V was trimmed by 0 bases and J by 0 bases, leaving 9 bases between them. The CDR3 here is CASSEALAGSYNSPLHF. DNA for the CDR3: TGTGCCAGCAGTGAAGCGCTTGCGGGCTCCTATAATTCACCCCTCCACTTT.

This clone was seen a single time. The chain joins TRBV13 to TRBJ1-2; 12 nucleotides align to TRBD1. The CDR3 is 15 residues long. The germline V gene encodes CDR1 PRHDT and CDR2 FYEKMQ (reference sequence). With 4 bases clipped from V and 7 bases from J, the junction kept 7 bases outside the gene matches. The CDR3 nucleotides read TGTGCCAGCAGCTCCGGGACAGGGGGCGAAAGTGGCTACACCTTC. Protein: CASSSGTGGESGYTF. The whole variable domain, remainder taken from reference TRBV13 and TRBJ1-2, is AAGVIQSPRHLIKEKRETATLKCYPIPRHDTVYWYQQGPGQDPQFLISFYEKMQSDKGSIPDRFSAQQFSDYHSELNMSSLELGDSALYFCASSSGTGGESGYTFGSGTRLTVV.

The chain carries TRBV19 and TRBJ2-7, with 8 bases identical to TRBD2. CDR1 and CDR2 from the germline V gene are LNHDA and SQIVND (reference sequence). V was clipped by 4 bases and J by 5 bases; unmatched bases: 16. The CDR3 extends over 17 amino acids. The DNA of the CDR3 is TGTGCCAGTAGTACGACCTCCTGGACGGGAGGGGACCACGAGCAGTACTTC. Its protein product is CASSTTSWTGGDHEQYF. The full variable domain, completed using reference TRBV19 and TRBJ2-7, is DGGITQSPKYLFRKEGQNVTLSCEQNLNHDAMYWYRQDPGQGLRLIYYSQIVNDFQKGDIAEGYSVSREKKESFPLTVTSAQKNPTAFYLCASSTTSWTGGDHEQYFGPGTRLTVT.

The chain couples TRBV28 to TRBJ2-3; TRBD2 matches 14 bases. Germline CDR1 reads MDHEN; CDR2 reads SYDVKM. After removal of 5 bases from V and 6 bases from J, the junction contained 4 bases not matched to a gene. The length of the CDR3 is 15 residues. Here the CDR3 reads CASSPGLAGGDTQYF. In DNA, the CDR3 is TGTGCCAGCAGTCCAGGACTAGCGGGAGGTGATACGCAGTATTTT.